The rows below give T cell receptor beta chains drawn from one sample of a study of T cell responses to AZD1222 COVID-19 vaccine. Assay: immunoSEQ multiplex PCR; the TCRdb copy retains only in-frame clones and omits some. The repertoire has about 140,000 clones, 85% to 95% of them found once; the top ten carry 0.7% to 1%. Source: peripheral blood, taken on day 0 of MenACWY control vaccination. The source is an adult in good health. Both conserved end residues are part of each CDR3. Fields, in order: J gene, V gene, clone size, D gene, CDR3 protein, CDR3 DNA. A D gene is named only where the DNA matches it firmly. Not every row has a clone size; where given, it reads once, few, many or a size class.

TRBJ2-2 | TRBV18 | - | - | CASSPPERRNTGELFF | TGTGCCAGCTCACCACCAGAACGGAGGAACACCGGGGAGCTGTTTTTT
TRBJ1-1 | TRBV6-2/TRBV6-3 | - | - | CASSPQGPNTEAFF | TGTGCCAGCAGTCCCCAGGGTCCTAACACTGAAGCTTTCTTT
TRBJ2-5 | TRBV13 | - | TRBD1 | CASSGRGQQGQHRGTQYF | TGTGCCAGCAGCGGCCGAGGCCAACAGGGGCAACACAGAGGGACCCAGTACTTC
TRBJ2-7 | TRBV9 | - | - | CASSPREWNPYEQYF | TGTGCCAGCAGCCCTCGAGAGTGGAACCCCTACGAGCAGTACTTC
TRBJ2-5 | TRBV14 | - | TRBD1 | CASSQDRGYQETQYF | TGTGCCAGCAGCCAGGACAGGGGGTACCAAGAGACCCAGTACTTC
TRBJ1-5 | TRBV6-5 | - | - | CASSYRDGNQPQHF | TGTGCCAGCAGTTACCGGGACGGCAATCAGCCCCAGCATTTT
TRBJ2-1 | TRBV5-1 | - | TRBD2 | CASSLWGGNEQFF | TGCGCCAGCAGCTTGTGGGGGGGCAATGAGCAGTTCTTC
TRBJ1-5 | TRBV19 | - | - | CASSIRDSNQPQHF | TGTGCCAGTAGTATCAGAGATAGCAATCAGCCCCAGCATTTT
TRBJ2-2 | TRBV5-1 | - | - | CASSYHLRDLANTGELFF | TGCGCCAGCAGCTATCACCTAAGGGATTTGGCGAACACCGGGGAGCTGTTTTTT
TRBJ1-1 | TRBV16 | - | - | CASSQTTAGWTEAFF | TGTGCCAGCAGCCAAACGACGGCCGGGTGGACTGAAGCTTTCTTT
TRBJ1-1 | TRBV5-1 | - | - | CASSTARQENTEAFF | TGCGCCAGCAGCACCGCAAGACAGGAGAACACTGAAGCTTTCTTT
TRBJ1-2 | TRBV3-1/TRBV3-2 | - | - | CASSPSLGQEANYGYTF | TGTGCCAGCAGCCCCAGCTTAGGGCAGGAGGCTAACTATGGCTACACCTTC
TRBJ1-2 | TRBV28 | - | - | CASSHRGRCTF | TGTGCCAGCAGTCACCGGGGCCGCTGCACCTTC
TRBJ1-4 | TRBV28 | - | - | CASSSDPGMKKLFF | TGTGCCAGCAGTTCGGACCCAGGGATGAAAAAACTGTTTTTT
TRBJ2-7 | TRBV6-5 | - | - | CASSPWGSTYEQYF | TGTGCCAGCAGTCCTTGGGGCTCCACCTACGAGCAGTACTTC
TRBJ1-1 | TRBV9 | - | - | CASSDGGNTEAFF | TGTGCCAGCAGCGACGGGGGGAATACTGAAGCTTTCTTT
TRBJ2-1 | TRBV7-2 | - | - | CASSFESTVKYEQFF | TGTGCCAGCAGCTTTGAATCGACAGTAAAGTATGAGCAGTTCTTC
TRBJ1-2 | TRBV28 | - | - | CASKQAGGADNYGYTF | TGTGCCAGCAAGCAGGCCGGCGGGGCAGACAACTATGGCTACACCTTC
TRBJ2-3 | TRBV4-1 | - | TRBD1 | CASVDRGLTDTQYF | TGCGCCAGCGTCGACAGGGGGCTCACAGATACGCAGTATTTT
TRBJ2-7 | TRBV4-1 | - | - | CASSQGTGLGFSYEQYF | TGCGCCAGCAGCCAAGGAACGGGACTGGGCTTTTCCTACGAGCAGTACTTC
TRBJ1-6 | TRBV5-1 | - | - | CASSLGSGSGSPLHF | TGCGCCAGCAGCTTGGGGTCAGGGAGTGGTTCACCCCTCCACTTT
TRBJ2-3 | TRBV5-1 | - | - | CASSQDTDTQYF | TGCGCCAGCAGCCAGGACACAGATACGCAGTATTTT
TRBJ1-3 | TRBV15 | - | - | CATSRGEFSGNTIYF | TGTGCCACCAGCAGAGGTGAATTCTCTGGAAACACCATATATTTT
TRBJ1-6 | TRBV5-1 | - | - | CASSLGQREVNSPLHF | TGCGCCAGCAGCTTGGGTCAAAGGGAGGTGAATTCACCCCTCCACTTT
TRBJ2-7 | TRBV5-4 | - | - | CASSSWAGTYEQYF | TGTGCCAGCAGCTCCTGGGCGGGTACCTACGAGCAGTACTTC
TRBJ1-1 | TRBV19 | - | - | CASSTINTEAFF | TGTGCCAGTAGTACGATAAACACTGAAGCTTTCTTT
TRBJ2-3 | TRBV19 | - | TRBD1 | CASSIARTGSTDTQYF | TGTGCCAGTAGTATAGCCAGGACAGGGAGCACAGATACGCAGTATTTT
TRBJ1-1 | TRBV29-1 | - | TRBD1 | CSVAPRGGRTEAFF | TGCAGCGTGGCCCCCAGGGGGGGAAGGACTGAAGCTTTCTTT
TRBJ2-2 | TRBV6-6 | - | - | CASSWTGELFF | TGTGCCAGCAGTTGGACCGGGGAGCTGTTTTTT
TRBJ1-1 | TRBV4-1 | once | TRBD1 | CASSLAGGLTEAFF | TGCGCCAGCAGTCTCGCAGGGGGCTTAACTGAAGCTTTCTTT
TRBJ1-4 | TRBV4-1 | medium-sized | - | CASSQDPGDEKLFF | TGCGCCAGCAGCCAAGATCCTGGAGATGAAAAACTGTTTTTT
TRBJ1-2 | TRBV3-1/TRBV3-2 | once | - | CASSQDSYYGYTF | TGTGCCAGCAGCCAAGATTCCTACTATGGCTACACCTTC
TRBJ1-3 | TRBV4-3 | - | - | CASSQDFTAMSSGNTIYF | TGCGCCAGCAGCCAAGATTTTACAGCCATGAGCTCTGGAAACACCATATATTTT
TRBJ2-2 | TRBV19 | few | - | CASSIVWGSGELFF | TGTGCCAGTAGTATAGTGTGGGGGTCCGGGGAGCTGTTTTTT
TRBJ1-3 | TRBV30 | - | - | CAWSVGSGNTIYF | TGTGCCTGGAGCGTAGGCTCTGGAAACACCATATATTTT
TRBJ1-1 | TRBV2 | - | - | CASGGVLAGTEAFF | TGTGCCAGCGGGGGGGTCTTGGCTGGCACTGAAGCTTTCTTT
TRBJ2-7 | TRBV27 | - | - | CASRLASGYEQYF | TGTGCCAGCAGGCTAGCGTCGGGCTACGAGCAGTACTTC
TRBJ1-4 | TRBV28 | - | TRBD1 | CASSPGGFGEKLFF | TGTGCCAGCAGCCCAGGGGGGTTCGGTGAAAAACTGTTTTTT
TRBJ1-2 | TRBV5-4 | - | - | CASSSSQTEHGYTF | TGTGCCAGCAGCTCCTCGCAGACAGAACACGGCTACACCTTC
TRBJ2-3 | TRBV15 | - | - | CATSRDEGPTSTDTQYF | TGTGCCACCAGCAGAGATGAGGGACCGACTAGCACAGATACGCAGTATTTT
TRBJ2-3 | TRBV7-3 | - | - | CASSSRTITDTQYF | TGTGCCAGCAGCTCTCGGACCATCACAGATACGCAGTATTTT
TRBJ1-2 | TRBV19 | - | - | CASRDYGGNYGYTF | TGTGCCAGTAGGGATTATGGGGGAAACTATGGCTACACCTTC
TRBJ2-5 | TRBV5-1 | - | - | CASSLAIFETQYF | TGCGCCAGCAGCTTGGCCATATTTGAGACCCAGTACTTC
TRBJ1-2 | TRBV9 | - | - | CASSRDTSYSGFGYTF | TGTGCCAGCAGCCGAGACACCTCCTATTCAGGGTTTGGCTACACCTTC
TRBJ2-3 | TRBV29-1 | - | - | CSVEEQFIGTQYF | TGCAGCGTTGAGGAACAGTTTATAGGTACGCAGTATTTT
TRBJ1-6 | TRBV19 | - | - | CASRRRQDGNSPLHF | TGTGCCAGTAGGAGAAGACAGGATGGGAATTCACCCCTCCACTTT
TRBJ2-4 | TRBV7-2 | - | TRBD1 | CASNPGQLAKNIQYF | TGTGCCAGCAACCCGGGACAGCTAGCCAAAAACATTCAGTACTTC
TRBJ1-4 | TRBV3-1/TRBV3-2 | - | - | CASSQVRASGTNEKLFF | TGTGCCAGCAGCCAAGTTAGGGCATCGGGCACTAATGAAAAACTGTTTTTT